This entry lists 20 T cell receptor beta chains sequenced from one sample in a study of vaccination effects on CD4 cells after COVID-19. Measured with immunoSEQ multiplex PCR; TCRdb has only the in-frame clones, and not every one. The sample gives tens of thousands of clones, about four fifths of which show up once; 30% is in the top ten. Peptide-pool stimulation followed by sequencing identified expanded antigen-specific CD4+ clonotypes in the ViraFEST assay. CD4+ T cells were isolated after around 10 days of culture. The study found no prior SARS-CoV-2 infection in the vaccine recipients, who tested negative for nucleocapsid antibodies. These receptors' antigens are unknown. The sequences come from CD4+ T cells from PBMCs cultured with SARS-CoV-2 spike peptides, collected before COVID-19 vaccination. Receptors were obtained from a human donor who received a COVID-19 vaccine.

This clone was seen a few times. V usage is TRBV5-6 and J usage is TRBJ2-7; 8 bases are a match to TRBD1. Germline V CDR1 and CDR2: SGHDT, YYEEEE. Losses at the gene ends were 4 bases for V and 4 bases for J; bases not matched to a gene: 4. CDR3 length equals 13 residues. The CDR3 sequence is CASSRDRGYEQYF. The CDR3 DNA reads as TGTGCCAGCAGCCGAGACAGGGGATACGAGCAGTACTTC.

The rearrangement uses TRBV6-2 or TRBV6-3 and TRBJ2-6; the D gene is possibly TRBD1 (6 bases). Trimming cost V 2 bases and J 2 bases, with 10 bases left between them. Germline V gene sequence: CDR1 MNHEY, CDR2 SVGEGT. This CDR3 has 16 amino acids. The chain's CDR3 is CASSYNRAAGANVLTF. In DNA, the CDR3 is TGTGCCAGCAGTTACAACAGGGCTGCTGGGGCCAACGTCCTGACTTTC.

The V gene is TRBV6-2 or TRBV6-3, the J gene TRBJ1-1, with 9 positions matching TRBD1. CDR3 length equals 16 residues. Germline loops: CDR1 MNHEY, CDR2 SVGEGT. With V trimmed by 2 bases and J by 5 bases, 9 bases remained unmatched. Here the CDR3 reads CASSYPAGTGKTEAFF. The CDR3 bases are TGTGCCAGCAGTTACCCAGCCGGGACAGGGAAAACTGAAGCTTTCTTT.

The CDR3 region has the DNA TGTGCCAGCAGCCCATACCTGGTGCCGGACAGGGGGCAAGGCATATATTTT. Translating gives CASSPYLVPDRGQGIYF. The chain carries TRBV4-2 and TRBJ1-3, with 11 bases aligning to TRBD1. Germline CDR1 reads LGHNA; CDR2 reads YNFKEQ. The CDR3 is 17 amino acids. V trimming: 4 bases; J trimming: 12 bases; junction bases outside the gene matches: 17.

The chain joins TRBV18 to TRBJ1-1; 7 nucleotides agree with TRBD1. The CDR3 has 17 amino acids. The ends lost 1 base at V and 5 bases at J; junction bases unmatched: 13. The germline gives CDR1 KGHSH, CDR2 LQKENI. CDR3: CASSPQVGQTLRTEAFF. The CDR3 nucleotides are TGTGCCAGCTCACCACAGGTGGGACAGACGCTGAGGACTGAAGCTTTCTTT.

V and J are TRBV24-1 and TRBJ2-2; TRBD2 agrees at 11 bases. Trimming at V came to 4 bases and at J to 1 base, leaving 10 bases not matched to a gene. The CDR3 sequence is 19 residues long. Per germline, CDR1 KGHDR and CDR2 SFDVKD. The CDR3 DNA sequence: TGTGCCACCAGTGACCATATTAGCGGGAGGGATAAGAACACCGGGGAGCTGTTTTTT. This translates into CATSDHISGRDKNTGELFF.

This clone was observed a handful of times. V is TRBV10-3 and J is TRBJ1-2; weak D call: TRBD1 (5 bases). Trimming removed 0 bases from V and 8 bases from J, with 10 bases in between. This CDR3 comprises 13 residues. Looked up from germline, CDR1 is ENHRY and CDR2 is SYGVKD. The CDR3 loop reads CAISESRDGGYTF. The CDR3 DNA follows: TGTGCCATCAGTGAGTCGAGGGACGGGGGCTACACCTTC.

This clone was observed once. For the CDR3, the DNA is TGCAGTGCTAGTCCGGGACTACAAGAGACCCAGTACTTC. Its translation: CSASPGLQETQYF. The V and J genes are TRBV20-1 and TRBJ2-5; TRBD2 matches at 7 bases. This CDR3 is built from 13 residues. V lost 3 bases and J lost 2; bases outside the gene matches: 3. In germline, CDR1 is DFQATT, CDR2 SNEGSKA (reference sequence).

The chain has TRBV27 and TRBJ2-7; the D gene is possibly TRBD2 (6 bases). The CDR3 contains 14 residues. Germline V lookup: CDR1 MNHEY, CDR2 SMNVEV (reference sequence). The germline V and J ends were trimmed by 1 base and 1 base, with 8 bases remaining between them. As DNA, the CDR3 is TGTGCCAGCAGTTTATTGGGAGGATCCTACGAGCAGTACTTC. This codes for CASSLLGGSYEQYF.

This clone has only one observation. This sequence joins TRBV19 and TRBJ2-3; D gene uncertain. The CDR3 length is 15 residues. The V gene lost 3 bases and the J gene lost 1 base, with 11 bases spanning the gap. Per the germline V gene, CDR1 is LNHDA and CDR2 is SQIVND (reference sequence). As DNA, the CDR3 is TGTGCCAGTAGTATTGGTGGGCGAGGCACAGATACGCAGTATTTT. It translates to CASSIGGRGTDTQYF.

J is TRBJ2-7 and V is TRBV6-6, with TRBD2 identical over 10 bases. Germline loops: CDR1 MNHNY, CDR2 SVGAGI (reference sequence). With V trimmed by 5 bases and J by 4 bases, 14 bases remained unmatched. The CDR3 length is 17 residues. The CDR3 protein is CASSLRWRAGGPYEQYF. DNA of the CDR3: TGTGCCAGCAGTCTACGTTGGCGAGCGGGAGGGCCTTACGAGCAGTACTTC.

The chain joins TRBV23-1 to TRBJ1-1; D is perhaps TRBD1 (5 bases). TRBV23-1 is an ORF, with its function uncertain. The CDR3 spans 17 residues. The V and J ends lost 3 bases and 5 bases respectively, with 22 bases between them. CDR3 nucleotides: TGCGCCAGCAGTCATATCCGCAGGGATAGGCCGCGGACTGAAGCTTTCTTT. This gives the protein CASSHIRRDRPRTEAFF.

This chain connects TRBV30 to TRBJ1-2; no reliable D call. Germline V gives CDR1 GTSNPN, CDR2 SVGIG (reference sequence). The V end was cut by 4 bases, the J end by 0 bases, with 12 bases between. The CDR3 covers 14 residues. The CDR3 nucleotides are TGTGCCTGGACCCGGGGAGCTTCTAACTATGGCTACACCTTC. Protein product: CAWTRGASNYGYTF.

This clone is medium-sized within its sample. This chain uses TRBV7-9 with TRBJ1-2, with 9 bases matching TRBD1. Germline values: CDR1 SEHNR, CDR2 FQNEAQ (reference sequence). With V trimmed by 5 bases and J by 2 bases, 6 bases remained unmatched. The CDR3 totals 15 residues. The CDR3 DNA reads as TGTGCCAGCAGCCCAACAGGGGGCGAGAACTATGGCTACACCTTC. This gives the protein CASSPTGGENYGYTF.

The chain employs TRBV6-5 and TRBJ2-3; either TRBD1 or TRBD2 may fit D (5 bases each). This CDR3 is built from 15 residues. The ends were cut back, 2 bases at V and 6 bases at J, with 15 bases in the middle. From germline, CDR1 is MNHEY and CDR2 SVGAGI. The CDR3, as DNA: TGTGCCAGCAGTTACGTCGGGACGACAAGGGATACGCAGTATTTT. Protein product: CASSYVGTTRDTQYF.

The chain's CDR3 is CATRNTGELFF. DNA of the CDR3: TGTGCCACGAGGAACACCGGGGAGCTGTTTTTT. V and J are TRBV12-3 or TRBV12-4 and TRBJ2-2, with D unresolved. The V end lost 10 bases, the J end lost 1 base, and 4 bases lay between the germline ends. CDR3 length: 11 residues.

This chain connects TRBV6-1 to TRBJ2-5; D gene uncertain. The CDR3 sequence is 11 residues long. CDR1 is MNHNS, CDR2 SASEGT, per germline. V shed 1 base and J shed 8 bases, with 5 bases lying between them. The CDR3 DNA reads as TGTGCCAGCAGTGAAGAGGCTACCCAGTACTTC. Amino acids: CASSEEATQYF.

The table lists this clone with a few counts. This chain joins TRBV29-1 and TRBJ1-1; 7 nucleotides align to TRBD1. Unmatched junction bases numbered 12, after V lost 5 bases and J lost 3 bases. CDR3 length: 15 residues. Germline V CDR1 and CDR2: SQVTM, ANQGSEA. CDR3 region: CSVSTGSSWYTEAFF. The CDR3 nucleotides read TGCAGCGTTTCGACAGGGAGTAGTTGGTACACTGAAGCTTTCTTT.

This clone was picked up one time. The V call is TRBV18, the J call TRBJ2-7, with unresolved D. The germline V gene encodes CDR1 KGHSH and CDR2 LQKENI. The CDR3 is 14 residues long. V gave up 1 base and J gave up 3 bases, with 10 bases separating them. CDR3 in amino acids: CASSPLAMGYEQYF. CDR3 DNA sequence: TGTGCCAGCTCACCACTAGCTATGGGCTACGAGCAGTACTTC.

This chain uses TRBV27 with TRBJ1-1; D is undetermined. This CDR3 region has 13 residues. The V end lost 6 bases, the J end lost 2 bases, and 10 bases lay between the germline ends. CDR1 is MNHEY, CDR2 SMNVEV, per germline (reference sequence). The CDR3 loop is CASRLVQNTEAFF. CDR3 nucleotide sequence: TGTGCCAGCAGGCTAGTTCAAAACACTGAAGCTTTCTTT.